The rows below give T cell receptor beta chains drawn from one sample of a study of PD-1 blockade in classical Hodgkin lymphoma. Sequencing used immunoSEQ multiplex PCR; TCRdb keeps in-frame clones, though not all of them. Here the sample spans more than 25,000 clones, approximately 70% being singletons. Specimen: peripheral blood mononuclear cells (PBMCs), collected before the second cycle of nivolumab. The receptor set was obtained from a human donor with classical Hodgkin lymphoma. The CDR3 runs from the conserved cysteine through the conserved F or W. The D gene is left open where the match is weak. A clone size is listed for some rows: how often the clone was seen (once, few, many), or a class if it is expanded.

>TRBV4-3|TRBD2|TRBJ2-2|few
TGCGCCAGCAGCCAAGATTATCTAGCGGGAGGGAATTTGGACGGGGAGCTGTTTTTT
CASSQDYLAGGNLDGELFF
>TRBV6-6|.|TRBJ1-5|.
TGTGCCAGCACCAACGCCGAAGGGGGAGGGGGACAGCCCCAGCATTTT
CASTNAEGGGGQPQHF
>TRBV2|.|TRBJ1-5|.
TGTGCCAGCAAAATGGACTCCCTTAGCAATCAGCCCCAGCATTTT
CASKMDSLSNQPQHF
>TRBV27|.|TRBJ1-1|.
TGTGCCAGCAGTTTCTCAGGCGGCGACACTGAAGCTTTCTTT
CASSFSGGDTEAFF
>TRBV6-5|TRBD1|TRBJ2-5|once
TGTGCCAGCAGTTCCCTGGGACAGATTCAAGAGACCCAGTACTTC
CASSSLGQIQETQYF
>TRBV10-3|TRBD1|TRBJ1-2|.
TGTGCCACACAAACCCCCCATCCCAAGACAGGGGGGTATGGCTACACCTTC
CATQTPHPKTGGYGYTF
>TRBV30|.|TRBJ1-1|.
TGTGCCTGGAGTCCGACAACAGGGTTGGGTGAAGCTTTCTTT
CAWSPTTGLGEAFF
>TRBV28|TRBD1|TRBJ1-2|few
TGTGCCAGCAGTTTACCCTTGGGTGGAGGACAGGGAAGTGGCTACACCTTC
CASSLPLGGGQGSGYTF
>TRBV30|.|TRBJ1-3|.
TGTGCCTGGAGTGTCGGGGGCCCCAGTCCTGGAAACACCATATATTTT
CAWSVGGPSPGNTIYF
>TRBV10-1|.|TRBJ1-1|.
TGCGCCAGCAGTGAAAGGGGCCATTTCTTGGAAGCTTTCTTT
CASSERGHFLEAFF
>TRBV6-6|.|TRBJ2-1|.
TGTGCCAGCAGGAACAATGAGCAGTTCTTC
CASRNNEQFF
>TRBV11-1|.|TRBJ2-2|once
TGTGCCAGCAGCCCTCGGGGTCCCGGGGTGGGCACCGGGGAGCTGTTTTTT
CASSPRGPGVGTGELFF
>TRBV5-1|.|TRBJ2-2|few
TGCGCCAGCAGCTTGGCGTCAGGGAGGACCGGGGAGCTGTTTTTT
CASSLASGRTGELFF
>TRBV6-1|.|TRBJ1-1|.
TGTGCCAGCAGTGGCCAAGGGACAAGGGGTGAAGCTTTCTTT
CASSGQGTRGEAFF
>TRBV27|TRBD2|TRBJ2-2|.
TGTGCCAGCAGTTCCCTAGCGGGAGGTAACACCGGGGAGCTGTTTTTT
CASSSLAGGNTGELFF
>TRBV18|.|TRBJ1-2|.
TGTGCCAGCTCACCAGAGGCTGGAGGCTACACCTTC
CASSPEAGGYTF
>TRBV30|.|TRBJ1-3|.
TGTGCCTGGAGTGTATTTAGCCCGGGAAACACCATATATTTT
CAWSVFSPGNTIYF
>TRBV5-6|.|TRBJ1-1|.
TGTGCCAGCAGTTCCAACAGGGACCGCACTGAAGCTTTCTTT
CASSSNRDRTEAFF
>TRBV18|.|TRBJ1-3|.
TGTGCCAGCTCCCAACAGGTTCCCTCTGGAAACACCATATATTTT
CASSQQVPSGNTIYF
>TRBV7-9|.|TRBJ1-4|.
TGTGCCAGCAGCCCGCGACAGTTGGAAAAACTGTTTTTT
CASSPRQLEKLFF
>TRBV19|.|TRBJ1-6|few
TGTGCCAGTAGCCCCGAACGGGACATACACTATTCACCCCTCCACTTT
CASSPERDIHYSPLHF
>TRBV5-1|TRBD1|TRBJ2-7|.
TGCGCCAGCAGCTTGAACAGGGGCCCCACCTACGAGCAGTACTTC
CASSLNRGPTYEQYF
>TRBV15|.|TRBJ1-3|.
TGTGCCACCAGGGATCCCCGGCAACTGTACTCTGGAAACACCATATATTTT
CATRDPRQLYSGNTIYF
>TRBV27|.|TRBJ2-7|.
TGTGCCAGCAATCTAAAGCGGCGCAGGATAGACTACGAGCAGTACTTC
CASNLKRRRIDYEQYF
>TRBV5-1|.|TRBJ2-5|once
TGCGCCAGCAGCTTTGATACCCGGAGCGAGACCCAGTACTTC
CASSFDTRSETQYF
>TRBV5-1|TRBD1|TRBJ1-2|once
TGCGCCAGCAGCTTACAGGGGGCTGGAGGCTACACCTTC
CASSLQGAGGYTF
>TRBV4-2|TRBD1|TRBJ1-5|medium-sized
TGTGCCAGCAGCGAGTGGACAGGGGTAGATCAGCCCCAGCATTTT
CASSEWTGVDQPQHF
>TRBV5-7|.|TRBJ2-5|.
TGTGCCAGCAGCTTGTTCGGCAGGGAGTACCAAGAGACCCAGTACTTC
CASSLFGREYQETQYF
>TRBV7-9|.|TRBJ1-2|.
TGTGCCAGCAGCTTAGACCCTAACTATGGCTACACCTTC
CASSLDPNYGYTF
>TRBV6-1|.|TRBJ1-2|.
TGTGCCAGCAGTGCGGGGGCCTATGGCTACACCTTC
CASSAGAYGYTF
>TRBV7-9|.|TRBJ1-1|.
TGTGCCAGCAGCTTAGTATTTGTCTCAAACACTGAAGCTTTCTTT
CASSLVFVSNTEAFF
>TRBV28|.|TRBJ1-5|.
TGTGCCAGCAGTTTATTGGGGGGGGGTCAGCCCCAGCATTTT
CASSLLGGGQPQHF
>TRBV10-3|TRBD2|TRBJ2-1|once
TGTGCCACTGGACCGGGACTAGCAAGGAATGAGCAGTTCTTC
CATGPGLARNEQFF
>TRBV10-3|TRBD1|TRBJ2-1|.
TGTGCCATCAGTGAGCTGGGACAGGGTGAGCAGTTCTTC
CAISELGQGEQFF
>TRBV29-1|.|TRBJ1-1|.
TGCAGCGTGTCAGGGGTAGGGACTGAAGCTTTCTTT
CSVSGVGTEAFF
>TRBV30|TRBD1|TRBJ1-1|few
TGTGCCTGGGGGAGGGACAGCAACACTGAAGCTTTCTTT
CAWGRDSNTEAFF
>TRBV2|.|TRBJ2-7|few
TGTGCCAGCAGCCTGGACAACTACGAGCAGTACTTC
CASSLDNYEQYF
>TRBV7-9|.|TRBJ2-3|.
TGTGCCAGCAGCTTACCCCCGGAGGCGCAGTATTTT
CASSLPPEAQYF
>TRBV6-4|.|TRBJ2-6|.
TGTGCCAGCACGATGGAGCATAGCTCTGGGGCCAACGTCCTGACTTTC
CASTMEHSSGANVLTF
>TRBV19|.|TRBJ1-5|medium-sized
TGTGCCAGTAGTGATCTGGAGGGGATAAATCAGCCCCAGCATTTT
CASSDLEGINQPQHF
>TRBV29-1|TRBD2|TRBJ2-1|.
TGCAGCGTTCTAGCGGGAGGCTACTACAATGAGCAGTTCTTC
CSVLAGGYYNEQFF
>TRBV9|.|TRBJ2-1|.
TGTGCCAGCAGCGTGATCGGACAGAGCTACAATGAGCAGTTCTTC
CASSVIGQSYNEQFF